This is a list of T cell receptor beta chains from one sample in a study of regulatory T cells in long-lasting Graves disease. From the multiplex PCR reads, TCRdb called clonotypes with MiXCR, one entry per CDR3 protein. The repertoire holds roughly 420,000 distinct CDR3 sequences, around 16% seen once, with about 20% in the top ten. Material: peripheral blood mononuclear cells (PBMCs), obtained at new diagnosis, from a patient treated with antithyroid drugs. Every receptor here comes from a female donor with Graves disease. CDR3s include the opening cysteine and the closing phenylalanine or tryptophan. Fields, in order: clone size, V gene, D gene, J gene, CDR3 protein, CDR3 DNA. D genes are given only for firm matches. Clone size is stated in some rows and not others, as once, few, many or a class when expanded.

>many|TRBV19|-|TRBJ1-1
CASSIGENTAFF
TGTGCCAGTAGTATAGGGGAGAACACGGCTTTCTTT
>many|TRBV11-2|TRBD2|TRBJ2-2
CASSLGGRPTGELFF
TGTGCCAGCAGCTTGGGCGGGAGACCAACCGGGGAGCTGTTTTTT
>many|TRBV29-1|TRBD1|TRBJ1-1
CSVESGGPNTEAFF
TGCAGCGTTGAGTCAGGGGGCCCGAACACTGAAGCTTTCTTT
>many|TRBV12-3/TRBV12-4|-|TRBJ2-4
CASSQDSNIQYF
TGTGCCAGCAGTCAGGACAGCAACATTCAGTACTTC
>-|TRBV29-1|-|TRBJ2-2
CSGRLSTGELFF
TGCAGCGGACGCCTCTCGACCGGGGAGCTGTTTTTT
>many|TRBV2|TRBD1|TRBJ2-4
CASSERQGLGNIQYF
TGTGCCAGCAGTGAGAGACAGGGATTGGGAAACATTCAGTACTTC
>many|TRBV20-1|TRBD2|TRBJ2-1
CSGTSLYNEQFF
TGCAGTGGGACTAGCTTATACAATGAGCAGTTCTTC
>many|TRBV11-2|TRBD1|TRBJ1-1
CASTRQGNTEAFF
TGTGCCAGCACCCGACAGGGAAACACTGAAGCTTTCTTT
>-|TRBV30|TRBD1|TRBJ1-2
CAWRKSGTANSNYGYTF
TGTGCCTGGAGGAAATCCGGGACAGCGAATTCTAACTATGGCTACACCTTC
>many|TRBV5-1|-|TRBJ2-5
CASSFSQGTGLGTQYF
TGCGCCAGCAGCTTCTCTCAGGGTACTGGGTTGGGGACCCAGTACTTC
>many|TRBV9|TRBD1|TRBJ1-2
CASSPGTGGIDGYTF
TGTGCCAGCAGCCCCGGGACAGGGGGCATTGATGGCTACACCTTC
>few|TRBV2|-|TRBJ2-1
CASNIVQGAEQFF
TGTGCCAGCAATATAGTACAGGGAGCCGAGCAGTTCTTC
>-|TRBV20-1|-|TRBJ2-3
CSARDRGYLITDTQYF
TGCAGTGCTAGAGATCGTGGGTACTTAATCACAGATACGCAGTATTTT
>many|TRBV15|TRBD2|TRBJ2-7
CATSTGRRTSVGEQYF
TGTGCCACCAGCACGGGACGGCGGACTAGCGTGGGCGAGCAGTACTTC
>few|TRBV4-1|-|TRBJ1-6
CASSQFSGEINHF
TGCGCCAGCAGCCAATTCAGTGGGGAAATCAACCACTTT
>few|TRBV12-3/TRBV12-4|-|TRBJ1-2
CASSSLGRSTLGGGGYTF
TGTGCCAGCAGTTCTTTAGGTCGTTCTACCCTTGGGGGAGGGGGCTACACCTTC
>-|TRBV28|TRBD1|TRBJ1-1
CASSLEAGTGTPEAFF
TGTGCCAGCAGTTTAGAGGCCGGGACAGGGACCCCTGAAGCTTTCTTT
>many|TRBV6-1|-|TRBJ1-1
CASRVQANTEAFF
TGTGCCAGCAGAGTACAGGCGAACACTGAAGCTTTCTTT
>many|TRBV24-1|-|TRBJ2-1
CATSDPTGWDEQFF
TGTGCCACCAGTGATCCTACGGGGTGGGATGAGCAGTTCTTC
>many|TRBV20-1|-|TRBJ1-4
CSARDREGYGEKLFF
TGCAGTGCTAGAGATCGGGAGGGGTATGGAGAAAAACTGTTTTTT
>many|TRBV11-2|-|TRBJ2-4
CASSFRGGLAKNIQYF
TGTGCCAGCAGCTTTAGGGGGGGACTAGCCAAAAACATTCAGTACTTC
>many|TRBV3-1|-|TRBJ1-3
CASSQARNTIYF
TGTGCCAGCAGCCAAGCCAGAAACACCATATATTTT
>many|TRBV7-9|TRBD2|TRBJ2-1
CASSLGFWGRAYNEQFF
TGTGCCAGCAGCTTAGGTTTTTGGGGGAGGGCCTACAATGAGCAGTTCTTC
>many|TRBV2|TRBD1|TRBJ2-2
CASSLTGANTGELFF
TGTGCCAGCAGTTTGACAGGGGCAAACACCGGGGAGCTGTTTTTT
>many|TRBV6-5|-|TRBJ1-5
CASSYIQSNQPQHF
TGTGCCAGCAGTTACATACAGTCTAATCAGCCCCAGCATTTT
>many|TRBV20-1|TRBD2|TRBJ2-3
CSARVHGRADTQYF
TGCAGTGCTAGAGTTCACGGGAGGGCAGATACGCAGTATTTT
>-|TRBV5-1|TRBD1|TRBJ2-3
CASSLLPRDRLTDTQYF
TGCGCCAGCAGCTTGCTCCCCCGGGACAGACTTACAGATACGCAGTATTTT
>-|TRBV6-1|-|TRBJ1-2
CASTQGLPGGYTF
TGTGCCAGCACCCAGGGTCTCCCGGGTGGCTACACCTTC
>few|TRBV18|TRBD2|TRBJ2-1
CASSLETSGMYNEQFF
TGTGCCAGCTCACTAGAGACTAGCGGGATGTACAATGAGCAGTTCTTC
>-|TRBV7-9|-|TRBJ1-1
CASSLGTGSFTEAFF
TGTGCCAGCAGCTTAGGAACAGGTAGTTTCACTGAAGCTTTCTTT
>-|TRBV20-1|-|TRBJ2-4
CSAQLGDIQYF
TGCAGTGCCCAGCTCGGAGACATTCAGTACTTC
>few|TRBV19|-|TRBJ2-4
CASSIEAIQYF
TGTGCCAGTAGTATTGAAGCTATTCAGTACTTC
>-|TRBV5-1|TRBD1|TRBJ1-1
CASSTGTGGLRNTEAFF
TGCGCCAGCAGCACAGGGACAGGGGGCCTTAGAAACACTGAAGCTTTCTTT
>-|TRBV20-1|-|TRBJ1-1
CSATSVAGWATEAFF
TGCAGTGCTACGAGCGTCGCAGGGTGGGCCACTGAAGCTTTCTTT
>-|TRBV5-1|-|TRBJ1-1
CASSLAPEGGAFF
TGCGCCAGCAGCTTGGCCCCGGAGGGTGGGGCTTTCTTT
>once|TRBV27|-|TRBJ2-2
CASSSAGENTGELFF
TGTGCCAGCAGTTCGGCAGGGGAAAACACCGGGGAGCTGTTTTTT
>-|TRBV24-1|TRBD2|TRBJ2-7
CATSASGSRYEQYF
TGTGCCACCAGTGCGAGCGGGAGTAGGTACGAGCAGTACTTC
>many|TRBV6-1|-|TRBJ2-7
CASTPGVDYEQYF
TGTGCCAGCACCCCCGGGGTAGACTACGAGCAGTACTTC
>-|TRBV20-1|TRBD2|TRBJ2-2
CSGASGITGELFF
TGCAGTGGTGCTAGCGGGATAACCGGGGAGCTGTTTTTT
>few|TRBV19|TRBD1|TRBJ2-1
CATTRTGSSYNEQFF
TGTGCCACCACCCGGACAGGGAGCTCCTACAATGAGCAGTTCTTC
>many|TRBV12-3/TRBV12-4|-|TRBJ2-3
CASNIPKDPDTQYF
TGTGCCAGCAACATTCCGAAGGATCCAGATACGCAGTATTTT
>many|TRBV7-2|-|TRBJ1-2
CASSPGGDRSYGYTF
TGTGCCAGCAGCCCCGGGGGCGACAGAAGCTATGGCTACACCTTC
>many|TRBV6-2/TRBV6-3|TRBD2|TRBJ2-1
CASSYPLAGGREQFF
TGTGCCAGCAGTTACCCACTAGCGGGAGGGCGGGAGCAGTTCTTC
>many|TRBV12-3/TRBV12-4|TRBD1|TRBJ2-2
CASRPGQWAGELFF
TGTGCCAGCAGGCCGGGACAGTGGGCCGGGGAGCTGTTTTTT
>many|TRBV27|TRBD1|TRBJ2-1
CASSPGDRFNEQFF
TGTGCCAGCAGTCCAGGGGACAGATTCAATGAGCAGTTCTTC
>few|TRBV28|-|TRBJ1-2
CASSYLRARGGYTF
TGTGCCAGCAGTTACCTCAGGGCAAGAGGCGGCTACACCTTC
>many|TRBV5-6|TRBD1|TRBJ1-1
CASGGTGVTEAFF
TGTGCCAGCGGCGGGACAGGGGTGACTGAAGCTTTCTTT
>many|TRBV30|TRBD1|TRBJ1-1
CAWGTGAGAEAFF
TGTGCCTGGGGAACAGGGGCAGGGGCTGAAGCTTTCTTT
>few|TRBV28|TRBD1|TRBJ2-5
CASSLRDRQETQYF
TGTGCCAGCAGTTTAAGGGACAGACAAGAGACCCAGTACTTC
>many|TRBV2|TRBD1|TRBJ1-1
CASRGTGGYTEAFF
TGTGCCAGCAGGGGGACAGGGGGCTACACTGAAGCTTTCTTT
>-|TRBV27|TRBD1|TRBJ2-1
CASSLVQGDWSNEQFF
TGTGCCAGCAGTTTAGTACAGGGGGACTGGAGCAATGAGCAGTTCTTC
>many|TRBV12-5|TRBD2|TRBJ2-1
CASGLLSGGDYNEQFF
TGTGCTAGTGGATTGCTTAGCGGGGGGGACTACAATGAGCAGTTCTTC